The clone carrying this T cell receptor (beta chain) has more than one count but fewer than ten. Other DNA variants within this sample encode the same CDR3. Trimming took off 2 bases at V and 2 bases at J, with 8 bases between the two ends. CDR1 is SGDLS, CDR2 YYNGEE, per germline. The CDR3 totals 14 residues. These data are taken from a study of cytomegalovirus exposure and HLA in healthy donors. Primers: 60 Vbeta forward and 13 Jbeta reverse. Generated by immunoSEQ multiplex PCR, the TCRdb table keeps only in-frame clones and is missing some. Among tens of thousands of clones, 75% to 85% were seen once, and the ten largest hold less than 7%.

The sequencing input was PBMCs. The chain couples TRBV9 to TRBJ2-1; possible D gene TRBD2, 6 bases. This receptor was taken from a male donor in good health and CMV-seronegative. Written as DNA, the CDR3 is TGTGCCAGCAGCGTGGGAGGACCCTACAATGAGCAGTTCTTC. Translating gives CASSVGGPYNEQFF.